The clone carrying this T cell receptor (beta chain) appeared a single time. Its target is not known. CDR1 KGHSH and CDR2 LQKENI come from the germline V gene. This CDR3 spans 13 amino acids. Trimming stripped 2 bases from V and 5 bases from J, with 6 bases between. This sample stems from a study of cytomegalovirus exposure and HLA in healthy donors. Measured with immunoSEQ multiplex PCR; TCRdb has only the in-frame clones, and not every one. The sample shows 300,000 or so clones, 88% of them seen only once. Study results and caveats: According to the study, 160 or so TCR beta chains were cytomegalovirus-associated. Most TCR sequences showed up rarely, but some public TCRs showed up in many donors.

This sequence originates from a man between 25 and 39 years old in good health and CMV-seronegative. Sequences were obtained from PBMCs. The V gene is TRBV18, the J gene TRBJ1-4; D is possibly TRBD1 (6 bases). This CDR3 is CASSPTGNEKLFF. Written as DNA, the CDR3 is TGTGCCAGCTCACCAACAGGGAATGAAAAACTGTTTTTT.